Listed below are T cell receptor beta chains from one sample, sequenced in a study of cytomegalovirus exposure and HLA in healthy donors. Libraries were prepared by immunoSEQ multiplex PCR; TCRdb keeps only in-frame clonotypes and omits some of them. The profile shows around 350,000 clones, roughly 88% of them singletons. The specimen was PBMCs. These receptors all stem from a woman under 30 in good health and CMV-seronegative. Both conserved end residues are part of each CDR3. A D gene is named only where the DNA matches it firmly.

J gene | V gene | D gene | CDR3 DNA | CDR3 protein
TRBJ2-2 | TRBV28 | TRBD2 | TGTGCCAGCGCTAGCGGGGGGGCCTCGGGCGGGGAGCTGTTTTTT | CASASGGASGGELFF
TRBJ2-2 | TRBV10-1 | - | TGCGCCAGCAGCCTGACAGTTACCGGGGGGCTGTTTTTT | CASSLTVTGGLFF
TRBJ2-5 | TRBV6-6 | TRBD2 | TGTGCCAGCAGTTACGGAGCTAGCGGGAAAGAGACCCAGTACTTC | CASSYGASGKETQYF
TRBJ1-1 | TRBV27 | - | TGTGCCAGCAGTCACTGGAACACTGAAGCTTTCTTT | CASSHWNTEAFF
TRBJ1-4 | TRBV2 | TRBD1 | TGTGCCAGCAGTCGACAGGGCCCCGGTGAAAAACTGTTTTTT | CASSRQGPGEKLFF
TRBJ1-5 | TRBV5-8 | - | TGTGCCAGCAGCTTGTTGTCAGGGGTTCAGCCCCAGCATTTT | CASSLLSGVQPQHF
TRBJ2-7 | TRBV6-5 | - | TGTGCCAGCACCACATGCTACGAGCAGTACTTC | CASTTCYEQYF
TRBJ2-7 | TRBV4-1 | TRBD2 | TGCGCCAGCAGCCTCCGACTAGCGGGATTCGACGAGCAGTACTTC | CASSLRLAGFDEQYF
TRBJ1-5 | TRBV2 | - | TGTGCCAGCAGACGGGTTAATCAGCCCCAGCATTTT | CASRRVNQPQHF
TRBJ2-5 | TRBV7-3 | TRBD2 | TGTGCCAGCAGCTTAACGGTAGCGGGAGGACGAGAGACCCAGTACTTC | CASSLTVAGGRETQYF
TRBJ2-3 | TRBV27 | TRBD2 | TGTGCCAGCAGTTTATCGGGGACTAGCGGATCAGATACGCAGTATTTT | CASSLSGTSGSDTQYF
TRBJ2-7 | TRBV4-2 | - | TGTGCCAGCAGCCAAGATCCAAGCGGAATTTCCTACGAGCAGTACTTC | CASSQDPSGISYEQYF
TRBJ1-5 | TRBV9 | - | TGTGCCAGCAGCGTGGCAAGGGGAAATCAGCCCCAGCATTTT | CASSVARGNQPQHF
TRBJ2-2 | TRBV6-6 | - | TGTGCCAGCAGTTACCGACAGGGAGGTACCGGGGAGCTGTTTTTT | CASSYRQGGTGELFF
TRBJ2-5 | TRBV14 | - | TGTGCCAGCAGCCAGGATCGTTCAGGAGAGACCCAGTACTTC | CASSQDRSGETQYF
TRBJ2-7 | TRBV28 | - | TGTGCCAGCAGCTCTGACTCGACAGGGACTGTCAACGAGCAGTACTTC | CASSSDSTGTVNEQYF
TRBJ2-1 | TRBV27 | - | TGTGCCAGCAGTTTTGGCGGGCCGGGGTTTGGCAATGAGCAGTTCTTC | CASSFGGPGFGNEQFF
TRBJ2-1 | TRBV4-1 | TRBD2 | TGCGCCAGCAGCCAGGCTACGGTAGGGCTAGCGGGGGGGAATGAGCAGTTCTTC | CASSQATVGLAGGNEQFF
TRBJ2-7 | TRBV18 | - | TGTGCCAGCTCATCGGACTCCTCTGGCGAGCAGTACTTC | CASSSDSSGEQYF
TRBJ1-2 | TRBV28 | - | TGTGCCAGCAGTTCACCACAGGGATATGGCTACACCTTC | CASSSPQGYGYTF
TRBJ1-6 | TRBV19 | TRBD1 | TGTGCCAGTAGACGTGGACAGGCTACTAATTCACCCCTCCACTTT | CASRRGQATNSPLHF
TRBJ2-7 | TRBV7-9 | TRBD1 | TGTGCCAGCAGCTTAGGGAAGAGACAGGGGTCCTCCAACGAGCAGTACTTC | CASSLGKRQGSSNEQYF
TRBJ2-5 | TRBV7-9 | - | TGTGCCAGCAGCTTAGCCGGGGTCCCTCAAGAGACCCAGTACTTC | CASSLAGVPQETQYF
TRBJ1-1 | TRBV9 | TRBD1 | TGTGCCAGCAGCGCATCGACAGGGGGCATCACTGAAGCTTTCTTT | CASSASTGGITEAFF
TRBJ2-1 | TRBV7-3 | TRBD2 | TGTGCCAGCAGCTTAAGGGCTAGCGGGAGGCCCCTCTCCTACAATGAGCAGTTCTTC | CASSLRASGRPLSYNEQFF